This T cell receptor (beta chain) was retrieved from a study of vaccination effects on CD4 cells after COVID-19. The study, taken as a whole, reports: Just 1 of 255 vaccine-induced clones in healthy recipients was cross-reactive.

With regard to this clone: No antigen is known for it.

Clones were sequenced by immunoSEQ multiplex PCR, and TCRdb holds only the in-frame ones, with some missing. The sample records 15,000 to 20,000 clones, approximately 80% being singletons. Peptide-pool stimulation followed by sequencing identified expanded antigen-specific CD4+ clonotypes in the ViraFEST assay. Culture lasted about ten days before CD4+ T cell isolation. Either the mRNA-1273 or the BNT162b2 vaccine was given to participants as two doses. Recipients of the vaccine had no prior SARS-CoV-2 infection and negative nucleocapsid antibodies. The ends were cut back, 3 bases at V and 5 bases at J, with 11 bases in the middle. The CDR3 length is 13 residues. Germline V gene sequence: CDR1 SGHTA, CDR2 FQGNSA.

This TCR came from a human donor who received a COVID-19 vaccine. V is TRBV7-2 and J is TRBJ2-7, with D uncertain. Sequenced here: CD4+ T cells from PBMCs cultured with HCoV-NL63 spike peptides, sampled after COVID-19 vaccination. This CDR3 is CASSFLDGHEQYF. The CDR3 DNA is TGTGCCAGCAGCTTTCTGGACGGGCACGAGCAGTACTTC.